The clone carrying this T cell receptor beta chain was picked up a small number of times. The antigen is not known. Data came from immunoSEQ multiplex PCR; TCRdb stores just in-frame clones and leaves some out. The sample has 5,500 to 8,500 clones, about 79% seen once; the top ten hold 7.1%. This sample was taken from a study of tumor-infiltrating lymphocytes in localized non-small cell lung cancer. General observations from the study: Immunotypes IM1 and IM2 had similar TCR-derived T-cell fractions.

V was clipped by 5 bases and J by 3 bases, with 11 bases between them. CDR3 length: 13 residues. Germline CDR1 is MNHNY and CDR2 is SVGAGI (reference sequence). This TCR derives from a human donor with non-small cell lung cancer. The chain joins TRBV6-6 to TRBJ2-7, with D perhaps TRBD1 (5 bases). Material: uninvolved lung tissue not adjacent to the tumor. The chain's CDR3 is CASSQTDFYEQYF. CDR3 bases: TGTGCCAGCAGTCAGACAGATTTCTACGAGCAGTACTTC.